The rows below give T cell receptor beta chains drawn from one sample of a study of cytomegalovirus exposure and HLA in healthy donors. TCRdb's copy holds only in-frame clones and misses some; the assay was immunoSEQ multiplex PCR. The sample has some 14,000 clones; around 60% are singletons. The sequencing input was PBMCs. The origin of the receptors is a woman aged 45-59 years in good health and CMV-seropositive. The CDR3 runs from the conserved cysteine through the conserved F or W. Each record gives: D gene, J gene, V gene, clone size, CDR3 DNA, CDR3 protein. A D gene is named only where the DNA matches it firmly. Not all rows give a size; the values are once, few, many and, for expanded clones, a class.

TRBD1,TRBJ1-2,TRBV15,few,TGTGCCACCAGCAGGGGTGGACAGGGCTATGGCTACACCTTC,CATSRGGQGYGYTF
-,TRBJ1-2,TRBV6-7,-,TGTGCCAGCACCTCCCCCCCAGGGCGAGGCTACACCTTC,CASTSPPGRGYTF
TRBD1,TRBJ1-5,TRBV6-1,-,TGTGCCAGCAGCCTAGGGGGCGATCAGCCCCAGCATTTT,CASSLGGDQPQHF
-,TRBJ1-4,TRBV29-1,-,TGCAGCGTTTCCCTGGGGCCGGTTGTGTTTTTT,CSVSLGPVVFF
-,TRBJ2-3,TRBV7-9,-,TGTGCCAGCAGCCTCGACGGAGCCACAGATACGCAGTATTTT,CASSLDGATDTQYF
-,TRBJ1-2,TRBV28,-,TGTGCCAGCAGCCCACAGGGCGTAAATGGCTACACCTTC,CASSPQGVNGYTF
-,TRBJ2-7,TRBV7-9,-,TGTGCCAGCAGCCCACCGTACCCCCTAGCTGAGCAGTACTTC,CASSPPYPLAEQYF
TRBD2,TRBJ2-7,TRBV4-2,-,TGTGCCAGCAGCCAAGTTCGGACTAGCGGGACCGAGCAGTACTTC,CASSQVRTSGTEQYF
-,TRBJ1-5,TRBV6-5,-,TGTGCCAGCAGTTACGGGCAGGGTCATGGTCAGCCCCAGCATTTT,CASSYGQGHGQPQHF
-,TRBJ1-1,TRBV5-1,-,TGCGCCAGCAGCTTACACAGAAACACTGAAGCTTTCTTT,CASSLHRNTEAFF
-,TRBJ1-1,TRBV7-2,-,TGTGCCAGCGGATATGGAGCGGGACGGATGAACACTGAAGCTTTCTTT,CASGYGAGRMNTEAFF
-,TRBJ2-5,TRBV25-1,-,TGTGCCAGCAGCCGGGGACGAGGAGGGGAGACCCAGTACTTC,CASSRGRGGETQYF
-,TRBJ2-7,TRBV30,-,TGTGCCTGGAGGGCTAGCCACCTCTCCTACGAGCAGTACTTC,CAWRASHLSYEQYF
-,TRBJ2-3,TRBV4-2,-,TGTGCCAGCAGCCAAGACCGACAGAGCACAGATACGCAGTATTTT,CASSQDRQSTDTQYF
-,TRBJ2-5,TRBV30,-,TGTGCCCTCCAGAACAGGGTAGGAGAGACCCAGTACTTC,CALQNRVGETQYF
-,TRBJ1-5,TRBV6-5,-,TGTGCCAGCAGTCGGACAGCGGACCGCAATCAGCCCCAGCATTTT,CASSRTADRNQPQHF
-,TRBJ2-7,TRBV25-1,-,TGTGCCAGCAGTAATGCGGGCGAGCAGTACTTC,CASSNAGEQYF
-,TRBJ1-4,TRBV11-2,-,TGTGCCAGCAGCCGAACAGGGACCTTCGGGACAAGTAATGAAAAACTGTTTTTT,CASSRTGTFGTSNEKLFF
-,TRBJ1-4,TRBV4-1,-,TGCGCCAGCAGCCAAGATACAGGAAGGGTTGCGATTAATGAAAAACTGTTTTTT,CASSQDTGRVAINEKLFF
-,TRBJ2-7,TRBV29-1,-,TGCAGCGTCGGACAGACGAGCTCCTACGAGCAGTACTTC,CSVGQTSSYEQYF
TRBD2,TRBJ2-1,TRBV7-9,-,TGTGCCAGCCAAGCGGGAGGAACCTACAATGAGCAGTTCTTC,CASQAGGTYNEQFF
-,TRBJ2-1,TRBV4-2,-,TGTGCCAGCAGCCAAGAAGAGGAAGAGACAGGCCCCCCCTACAATGAGCAGTTCTTC,CASSQEEEETGPPYNEQFF
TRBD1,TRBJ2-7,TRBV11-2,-,TGTGCCAGCAGCCCCCGGGGACAGGCTTTCTACGAGCAGTACTTC,CASSPRGQAFYEQYF
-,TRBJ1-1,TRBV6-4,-,TGTGCCAGCAGTGCGGGGTTTGACACTGAAGCTTTCTTT,CASSAGFDTEAFF